These T cell receptor beta chains were read from a single sample in a study of PD-1 blockade in classical Hodgkin lymphoma. Clones were sequenced by immunoSEQ multiplex PCR, and TCRdb holds only the in-frame ones, with some missing. Of more than 20,000 clones detected, about four fifths appear once; the ten largest clones hold around a sixth. The starting material was peripheral blood mononuclear cells (PBMCs), obtained before the second cycle of nivolumab. Receptors were obtained from a human donor with classical Hodgkin lymphoma. Both conserved end residues are part of each CDR3. Fields, in order: clone size, V gene, J gene, D gene, CDR3 DNA, CDR3 protein. A D gene is named only where the DNA matches it firmly. Clone size appears in some rows only: once, few, many, or a class for an expanded clone.

>-|TRBV11-2|TRBJ1-2|-
TGTGCCAGCAGCCAGGGACTGCCTAACTATGGCTACACCTTC
CASSQGLPNYGYTF
>few|TRBV5-1|TRBJ1-4|-
TGCGCCAGCAGCTTGGCGTGGGAGACAACTAATGAAAAACTGTTTTTT
CASSLAWETTNEKLFF
>-|TRBV9|TRBJ1-4|TRBD1
TGTGCCAGCAGCGTAGCCCCGGGACAGGGCAATGAAAAACTGTTTTTT
CASSVAPGQGNEKLFF
>-|TRBV10-1|TRBJ2-5|-
TGCGCCAGCATCCTATCGGGGGCCCGAGAGACCCAGTACTTC
CASILSGARETQYF
>-|TRBV5-1|TRBJ1-1|-
TGCGCCAGCAGCTTGGCACCGGCGGCTGAAGCTTTCTTT
CASSLAPAAEAFF
>-|TRBV5-1|TRBJ2-5|-
TGCGCCAGCAGCATCACTCCGGGGGGCCTAGAGACCCAGTACTTC
CASSITPGGLETQYF
>-|TRBV19|TRBJ2-1|-
TGTGCCAGTACCCGAAATGAAGGAATATACAATGAGCAGTTCTTC
CASTRNEGIYNEQFF
>-|TRBV2|TRBJ2-7|-
TGTGCCAGCACTGAGGAGGGGGGGGCGGGCGAGCAGTACTTC
CASTEEGGAGEQYF
>few|TRBV2|TRBJ2-1|TRBD2
TGTGCCAGCAGTGACATAGCGGGAGGCTTTGAGCAGTTCTTC
CASSDIAGGFEQFF
>-|TRBV25-1|TRBJ1-1|-
TGTGCCAGCAGCACCGGGACACTGAACACTGAAGCTTTCTTT
CASSTGTLNTEAFF
>-|TRBV6-5|TRBJ1-3|-
TGTGCCAGCAGTGTAGGGGTTACGGGAAACACCATATATTTT
CASSVGVTGNTIYF
>medium-sized|TRBV28|TRBJ2-7|-
TGTGCCAGCAGTTTATCCAGTCCTCCAGGACCGGGCTCCTACGAGCAGTACTTC
CASSLSSPPGPGSYEQYF
>few|TRBV4-1|TRBJ2-5|-
TGCGCCAGCAGCCAAGAACAAGCGGAACAAGAGACCCAGTACTTC
CASSQEQAEQETQYF
>-|TRBV5-8|TRBJ1-1|-
TGTGCCAGCAGCTTGCGCGGGGTGATTCGAGACCCTAACACTGAAGCTTTCTTT
CASSLRGVIRDPNTEAFF
>-|TRBV6-1|TRBJ2-7|TRBD1
TGTGCCAGTATCCGGGACAGGGGGCCTTACGAGCAGTACTTC
CASIRDRGPYEQYF
>-|TRBV7-2|TRBJ2-1|TRBD2
TGTGCCAGCAGCCTACCCGGGACTAGGGGAGGAAATGAGCAGTTCTTC
CASSLPGTRGGNEQFF
>-|TRBV5-1|TRBJ1-1|-
TGCGCCAGCAGCTTGTTTCGGGGTTCCACTGAAGCTTTCTTT
CASSLFRGSTEAFF
>once|TRBV6-4|TRBJ1-5|-
TGTGCCAGCAGTGACTCGACGGAGAATCAGCCCCAGCATTTT
CASSDSTENQPQHF
>-|TRBV30|TRBJ2-3|-
TGTGCCTGGAGTTGGGGCGATTCTAGCACAGATACGCAGTATTTT
CAWSWGDSSTDTQYF
>-|TRBV5-1|TRBJ1-3|-
TGCGCCAGCTCCCAAATGGGGGATTCTGGAAACACCATATATTTT
CASSQMGDSGNTIYF
>-|TRBV4-3|TRBJ2-7|-
TGCGCCAGCAGCCAAGAAGCTCTTAGCTCCTACGAGCAGTACTTC
CASSQEALSSYEQYF
>-|TRBV5-5|TRBJ2-3|-
TGTGCCAGCAGCTTGGGTGGCACAGATACGCAGTATTTT
CASSLGGTDTQYF
>-|TRBV6-4|TRBJ2-5|-
TGTGCCAGCAGCCCCCAAGCGGGTGAGACCCAGTACTTC
CASSPQAGETQYF
>-|TRBV4-3|TRBJ1-3|-
TGCGCCAGCAGCCAAGGGGCGGTTGGAAACACCATATATTTT
CASSQGAVGNTIYF
>-|TRBV5-3|TRBJ2-3|-
TGTGCCAGCAGCCAAGATTACGGGGACGCAGATACGCAGTATTTT
CASSQDYGDADTQYF
>once|TRBV6-5|TRBJ2-7|-
TGTGCCAGCAGTTACTCGACAAGAACCGAGCAGTACTTC
CASSYSTRTEQYF
>-|TRBV2|TRBJ1-5|-
TGTGCCAGCAGTGAGTGGGGTTTCGGTCAGCCCCAGCATTTT
CASSEWGFGQPQHF
>-|TRBV27|TRBJ2-3|TRBD2
TGTGCCAGCAGTTTATTGCGGGAGAGAACAGATACGCAGTATTTT
CASSLLRERTDTQYF
>-|TRBV9|TRBJ2-1|TRBD2
TGTGCCAGCAGCGTAGCCCCCCTAGGGCGGGAGGGCCCAAATCGTGGTGAGCAGTTCTTC
CASSVAPLGREGPNRGEQFF
>once|TRBV6-5|TRBJ2-4|-
TGTGCCAGCAGTTACGGGTTGGGCATTCAGTACTTC
CASSYGLGIQYF
>-|TRBV18|TRBJ1-5|-
TGTGCCAGCTCACAAGACGGGGGGGTCAATCAGCCCCAGCATTTT
CASSQDGGVNQPQHF
>few|TRBV20-1|TRBJ1-1|-
TGCAGGCCCTGGGGGGCGGCTTTCTTT
CRPWGAAFF
>once|TRBV19|TRBJ2-3|-
TGTGCCAGTAGTATACGGGGGCCTAGCACAGATACGCAGTATTTT
CASSIRGPSTDTQYF
>-|TRBV25-1|TRBJ2-3|TRBD2
TGTGCCAGCAGTGAGGGGGGGGCAGATACGCAGTATTTT
CASSEGGADTQYF
>-|TRBV29-1|TRBJ1-2|-
TGCAGCGCTGAACTAAACTATGGCTACACCTTC
CSAELNYGYTF
>-|TRBV7-6|TRBJ1-2|TRBD1
TGTGCCAGCAGCCGTAACAGGGGGCAGGGTGGCTACACCTTC
CASSRNRGQGGYTF
>-|TRBV7-2|TRBJ2-1|TRBD2
TGTGCCAGCAGCTTACTTGGTACTAGCGGTGGGGAGCAGTTCTTC
CASSLLGTSGGEQFF
>few|TRBV5-4|TRBJ1-2|-
TGTGCCAGCAGCTTGGGCCCGGGGCGACAGGATGGCTACACCTTC
CASSLGPGRQDGYTF
>few|TRBV5-6|TRBJ1-2|-
TGTGCCAGCAGGCGAGACGGGTATGGCTACACCTTC
CASRRDGYGYTF
>few|TRBV6-6|TRBJ1-5|-
TGTGCCAGCAGTTACTGGCCGGGACAAGGTCAGCCCCAGCATTTT
CASSYWPGQGQPQHF
>-|TRBV6-1|TRBJ2-2|TRBD1
TGTGCCAGCAGTGAAAGGGTCAGGGGGACCGGGGAGCTGTTTTTT
CASSERVRGTGELFF
>-|TRBV7-9|TRBJ1-3|-
TGTGCCAGCAGCTTAGGGACAGAAGGAAACACCATATATTTT
CASSLGTEGNTIYF
>once|TRBV6-9|TRBJ2-5|-
TGTGCCAGCAGTTGGGCGGCGGGACAGACAGAGACCCAGTACTTC
CASSWAAGQTETQYF
>-|TRBV4-3|TRBJ1-2|-
TGCGCCAGCAGCCAAGCACTGAGGGGCGGAGCTAACTATGGCTACACCTTC
CASSQALRGGANYGYTF
>few|TRBV6-1|TRBJ1-2|-
TGTGCCAGCAGTGCAGGATTGGTTGTCTTTGCTACCTATGGCTACACCTTC
CASSAGLVVFATYGYTF
>-|TRBV18|TRBJ2-7|-
TGTGCCAGCTCACCGGACGCGAATACCTACGAGCAGTACTTC
CASSPDANTYEQYF
>-|TRBV6-5|TRBJ2-2|-
TGTGCCAGCAGTTACTCGTCCGGGGTCGCCGGGGAGCTGTTTTTT
CASSYSSGVAGELFF
>-|TRBV11-3|TRBJ2-5|-
TGTGCCAGCAGCTCTAGGGGCAGCCAAGAGACCCAGTACTTC
CASSSRGSQETQYF
>-|TRBV5-1|TRBJ1-3|-
TGCGCCAGCAGCTTGTTGGGGGACTCTGGAAACACCATATATTTT
CASSLLGDSGNTIYF
>-|TRBV18|TRBJ1-6|TRBD1
TGTGCCAGCTCACCCTTACAGGGGGCTGATAATTCACCCCTCCACTTT
CASSPLQGADNSPLHF
>-|TRBV6-1|TRBJ2-2|TRBD2
TGTGCCAGCAGAGGACTAGCTGTCACCGGGGAGCTGTTTTTT
CASRGLAVTGELFF
>-|TRBV5-1|TRBJ2-7|TRBD1
TGCGCCAGCAGCACACCGGGACAGAGCTACGAGCAGTACTTC
CASSTPGQSYEQYF
>-|TRBV28|TRBJ1-6|-
TGTGCCAGCAGTTCCCAAGGCAGGGCCGCCTATAATTCACCCCTCCACTTT
CASSSQGRAAYNSPLHF
>-|TRBV27|TRBJ2-3|TRBD1
TGTGCCAGCAGTTTGCCAGGGGGCTTTACGCAGTATTTT
CASSLPGGFTQYF
>-|TRBV19|TRBJ2-3|TRBD2
TGTGCCAGTAGTATAGTCGGACTAGCGGGAGGCACAGATACGCAGTATTTT
CASSIVGLAGGTDTQYF
>once|TRBV9|TRBJ2-1|-
TGTGCCAGCAGCGACGACCACCTTAGTGTCGATGAGCAGTTCTTC
CASSDDHLSVDEQFF
>once|TRBV21-1|TRBJ2-3|-
TGTGCCAGCAGCAAAGTGGAGTGGTTGGCAGATACGCAGTATTTT
CASSKVEWLADTQYF
>-|TRBV28|TRBJ1-2|TRBD1
TGTGCCAGCAGTTTGGGGACAGGTCTGCTTGGCTACACCTTC
CASSLGTGLLGYTF
>few|TRBV6-5|TRBJ1-5|-
TGTGCCAGCAGTACGGGCCCGAGGCAGCCCCAGCATTTT
CASSTGPRQPQHF